These 26 T cell receptor beta chains came from one sample sequenced in a study of T cell changes during pregnancy in multiple sclerosis. The repertoire was sequenced with immunoSEQ multiplex PCR; TCRdb's copy has only in-frame clones and lacks some. Of approximately 100,000 clones listed, more than 85% are singletons. Sequenced material: peripheral blood, taken after pregnancy. The receptor source for this set is a female donor with multiple sclerosis, enrolled in a pregnancy study.

V is TRBV19 and J is TRBJ2-1; D not certain. This CDR3 has 11 amino acids. Germline CDR1 and CDR2: LNHDA and SQIVND (reference sequence). V gave up 9 bases and J gave up 8 bases, with 11 bases separating them. The CDR3 DNA follows: TGTGCCAGCGGAGCCATCTATGAGCAGTTCTTC. Translating it yields CASGAIYEQFF. The entire variable domain, with the rest obtained from reference TRBV19 and TRBJ2-1, is as follows: DGGITQSPKYLFRKEGQNVTLSCEQNLNHDAMYWYRQDPGQGLRLIYYSQIVNDFQKGDIAEGYSVSREKKESFPLTVTSAQKNPTAFYLCASGAIYEQFFGPGTRLTVL.

The chain is built from TRBV7-2 and TRBJ2-3; 10 bases are a match to TRBD2. The CDR3 length is 16 residues. Germline V gene data show CDR1 as SGHTA and CDR2 as FQGNSA. J lost 0 bases, V lost 3 bases, and 3 bases had no gene match. This CDR3 is CASSFGTSASTDTQYF. The CDR3 DNA follows: TGTGCCAGCAGCTTTGGGACTAGCGCTAGCACAGATACGCAGTATTTT.

The chain couples TRBV4-1 to TRBJ2-7; 14 bases fit TRBD2. J gave up 6 bases and V 4 bases, and 5 bases lay outside the gene matches. The CDR3 has 15 amino acids. CDR1 and CDR2 from the germline V gene are MGHRA and YSYEKL. The CDR3 coding sequence is TGCGCCAGCAGCCCTGGGGGGACTAGCGGGGGCGAGCAGTACTTC. Residues: CASSPGGTSGGEQYF.

The table lists this clone with a count of one. The genes are TRBV5-1 and TRBJ2-5, with TRBD2 identical over 15 bases. J was trimmed by 3 bases and V by 4 bases; bases with no gene match: 4. CDR1 and CDR2 (germline): SGHRS, YFSETQ. This CDR3 has 16 residues. The CDR3 region has the DNA TGCGCCAGCAGCCAGGGACTAGCGGGGGGTAAAGAGACCCAGTACTTC. This sequence encodes CASSQGLAGGKETQYF.

This chain joins TRBV5-6 and TRBJ1-3, with TRBD1 matching over 8 bases. The germline CDR1 and CDR2 sequences are SGHDT and YYEEEE. The CDR3 is made up of 16 amino acids. J lost 0 bases, V lost 0 bases, and 2 bases had no gene match. Here the CDR3 DNA reads TGTGCCAGCAGCTTGGTACAGGGGGACTCTGGAAACACCATATATTTT. This codes for CASSLVQGDSGNTIYF.

V usage is TRBV5-6 and J usage is TRBJ2-7, with 8 bases lining up with TRBD1. J was trimmed by 9 bases and V by 5 bases; bases with no gene match: 10. Looked up from germline, CDR1 is SGHDT and CDR2 is YYEEEE. The CDR3 is 13 amino acids. CDR3 in DNA: TGTGCCAGCAGTCAGGGGACAGGCATTGGGCAGTACTTC. Its translation: CASSQGTGIGQYF.

The chain joins TRBV2 to TRBJ1-1, with a tentative D call TRBD1 (6 bases). Germline assignment: CDR1 SNHLY and CDR2 FYNNEI. Trimming took off 10 bases at V and 12 bases at J, with 18 bases between the two ends. The CDR3 sequence is 11 residues long. DNA of the CDR3: TGTGCCACCTCCAAACAGGGTCGGACTTTCTTT. It encodes CATSKQGRTFF.

The rearrangement joins TRBV2 to TRBJ1-2; maybe TRBD1 (5 bases). The CDR3 contains 13 residues. Trimming pared 10 bases from V and 7 bases from J, leaving 19 bases between. CDR1 and CDR2 (germline): SNHLY, FYNNEI. CDR3 sequence (DNA): TGTGCCACAACCCCCCAGGGATACGGTGGCTACACCTTC. Residues: CATTPQGYGGYTF.

The chain recombines TRBV5-1 with TRBJ2-1; D is perhaps TRBD2 (6 bases). V lost 2 bases and J 6 bases, leaving 15 bases between the germline ends. The CDR3 extends over 15 amino acids. The germline gives CDR1 SGHRS, CDR2 YFSETQ. CDR3 in amino acids: CASSFKIATSNEQFF. The DNA for the CDR3 is TGCGCCAGCAGCTTCAAAATAGCGACTAGCAATGAGCAGTTCTTC.

The chain employs TRBV2 and TRBJ2-1; 11 positions match TRBD2. The CDR3 runs 17 residues. Germline values: CDR1 SNHLY, CDR2 FYNNEI. V dropped 5 bases and J dropped 4; count of bases not matched to a gene: 10. The CDR3 loop reads CASSTPQGTSGYNEQFF. The CDR3 coding sequence is TGTGCCAGCAGTACACCGCAAGGGACTAGCGGTTACAATGAGCAGTTCTTC.

The chain recombines TRBV30 with TRBJ2-7, with a weak D call TRBD1 (6 bases). Germline V gives CDR1 GTSNPN, CDR2 SVGIG (reference sequence). CDR3 length: 11 amino acids. Trimming took 7 bases from V and 2 from J, leaving 9 bases between them. The CDR3 loop reads CASRQAYEQYF. Written as DNA, the CDR3 is TGTGCCTCCAGACAGGCCTACGAGCAGTACTTC.

V gene TRBV19 combines with J gene TRBJ2-7, with D maybe TRBD1 (5 bases). The CDR3 length is 15 residues. The germline V gene has CDR1 LNHDA and CDR2 SQIVND (reference sequence). The ends were cut back, 1 base at V and 5 bases at J, with 15 bases in the middle. CDR3 in amino acids: CASSIGAGLSDEQYF. CDR3 bases: TGTGCCAGTAGTATAGGCGCAGGGCTATCCGACGAGCAGTACTTC.

This chain links TRBV19 with TRBJ1-4; TRBD1 is a possible D gene (6 bases). V lost 6 bases and J 6 bases, leaving 14 bases between the germline ends. The V gene's germline CDR1 is LNHDA and CDR2 SQIVND (reference sequence). CDR3 length: 14 residues. Written as DNA, the CDR3 is TGTGCCAGTAGGGACGGACAGTACGATGAAAAACTGTTTTTT. It is translated as CASRDGQYDEKLFF.

The chain combines TRBV7-9 with TRBJ2-3; D remains ambiguous. Germline V lookup: CDR1 SEHNR, CDR2 FQNEAQ (reference sequence). V lost 7 bases and J 0 bases, leaving 20 bases between the germline ends. The CDR3 runs to 17 residues. The CDR3 nucleotides read TGTGCCAGCAACCCCCCCCAGTGGCAGAGGAGCACAGATACGCAGTATTTT. Translated: CASNPPQWQRSTDTQYF.

The chain carries TRBV9 and TRBJ2-7, with 13 bases that match TRBD2. With 4 bases clipped from V and 6 bases from J, the junction kept 4 bases outside the gene matches. Looked up from germline, CDR1 is SGDLS and CDR2 is YYNGEE. The CDR3 spans 14 residues. The CDR3 coding sequence is TGTGCCAGCAGCCTCGGACTAGCGGGGGTCGAGCAGTACTTC. Translated: CASSLGLAGVEQYF. Looking up the rest from reference TRBV9 and TRBJ2-7 gives the full variable domain: DSGVTQTPKHLITATGQRVTLRCSPRSGDLSVYWYQQSLDQGLQFLIQYYNGEERAKGNILERFSAQQFPDLHSELNLSSLELGDSALYFCASSLGLAGVEQYFGPGTRLTVT.

The chain links TRBV27 to TRBJ2-3; 13 bases agree with TRBD2. V shed 5 bases and J 2 bases; nucleotides not matched to a gene: 7. The CDR3 totals 17 residues. Germline CDR1 reads MNHEY; CDR2 reads SMNVEV (reference sequence). The CDR3 protein is CASSPFGLAGDTDTQYF. CDR3 in DNA: TGTGCCAGCAGTCCATTCGGACTAGCGGGGGACACAGATACGCAGTATTTT.

The chain combines TRBV5-6 with TRBJ2-1, with 10 bases lining up with TRBD2. The trim removed 5 bases at V and 0 bases at J, leaving 11 bases unmatched. Germline CDR1 SGHDT, CDR2 YYEEEE. The CDR3 spans 18 residues. CDR3 in amino acids: CASRHELAGVVSYNEQFF. In DNA, the CDR3 is TGTGCCAGCAGGCATGAGCTAGCGGGGGTTGTCTCCTACAATGAGCAGTTCTTC.

This CDR3 reads CASSYGTSGYETQYF. The CDR3 coding sequence is TGTGCCAGCAGTTACGGAACTAGCGGGTACGAGACCCAGTACTTC. The V call is TRBV27, the J call TRBJ2-5, with 9 bases that match TRBD2. This CDR3 comprises 15 residues. CDR1 is MNHEY and CDR2 is SMNVEV in the germline V gene (reference sequence). V trimming: 4 bases; J trimming: 5 bases; junction bases outside the gene matches: 8.

The rearrangement links TRBV9 to TRBJ2-3; no reliable D call. From germline, CDR1 is SGDLS and CDR2 YYNGEE. Trimming removed 0 bases at V and 6 bases at J, with 11 bases between. The CDR3 has 14 residues. This CDR3 is CASSVVDSPDTQYF. The CDR3 region has the DNA TGTGCCAGCAGCGTAGTTGACTCCCCGGATACGCAGTATTTT.

The rearrangement uses TRBV2 and TRBJ1-6; perhaps TRBD1 as D (5 bases). Germline CDR1 and CDR2: SNHLY and FYNNEI. V was trimmed by 6 bases and J by 10 bases, leaving 16 bases between them. CDR3 length: 14 residues. The CDR3 nucleotides are TGTGCCAGCAGGGGGTTGGGGGGTGGATCACCCCTCCACTTT. This translates into CASRGLGGGSPLHF.

This chain links TRBV5-1 with TRBJ1-5; no definite D call. Trimming left V 0 bases short and J 5 bases short, with 6 bases between. Germline-derived CDR1 and CDR2 are SGHRS and YFSETQ. This CDR3 comprises 13 residues. The CDR3 loop is CASSLEEDQPQHF. The CDR3 coding sequence is TGCGCCAGCAGCTTGGAGGAGGATCAGCCCCAGCATTTT.

This chain links TRBV5-4 with TRBJ2-5; 9 nucleotides line up with TRBD1. V lost 2 bases, J lost 5 bases, and 4 bases stayed unmatched. The CDR3 runs 14 residues. Looked up from germline, CDR1 is SGHNT and CDR2 is YYREEE (reference sequence). The CDR3 is CASSFRDREETQYF. For the CDR3, the DNA is TGTGCCAGCAGCTTCCGGGACAGGGAGGAGACCCAGTACTTC.

The rearrangement joins TRBV29-1 to TRBJ1-1, with 7 bases matching TRBD1. CDR1 and CDR2 (germline): SQVTM, ANQGSEA. This CDR3 is built from 13 residues. Trimming at V came to 6 bases and at J to 0 bases, leaving 4 bases not matched to a gene. The CDR3 nucleotides are TGCAGCGTCATGACAGGGTTGAACACTGAAGCTTTCTTT. It translates to CSVMTGLNTEAFF. Looking up the rest from reference TRBV29-1 and TRBJ1-1 gives the full variable domain: SAVISQKPSRDICQRGTSLTIQCQVDSQVTMMFWYRQQPGQSLTLIATANQGSEATYESGFVIDKFPISRPNLTFSTLTVSNMSPEDSSIYLCSVMTGLNTEAFFGQGTRLTVV.

V usage is TRBV30 and J usage is TRBJ2-1; 13 nucleotides align to TRBD2. Germline CDR1 is GTSNPN and CDR2 is SVGIG (reference sequence). J gave up 7 bases and V 5 bases, and 2 bases lay outside the gene matches. This CDR3 has 13 amino acids. This chain's CDR3 is CAWGLAGENEQFF. CDR3 DNA sequence: TGTGCCTGGGGACTAGCGGGGGAGAATGAGCAGTTCTTC.

This clone was observed a few times. The chain is built from TRBV11-2 and TRBJ2-1, with TRBD1 as a possible D gene (5 bases). This CDR3 contains 13 residues. Germline lookup yields CDR1 SGHAT and CDR2 FQNNGV. The ends were cut back, 4 bases at V and 9 bases at J, with 13 bases in the middle. In DNA form, the CDR3 reads TGTGCCAGCAGCTCGGCGGACATACCTGAGCAGTTCTTC. Translation: CASSSADIPEQFF.

The gene calls are TRBV21-1 and TRBJ1-4; the table's D call TRBD1 went unverified against the DNA. TRBV21-1 is a pseudogene. This CDR3 has 16 amino acids. The CDR3 DNA reads TGTGCCAGCAGCCCGAAGAAGGACAGGGTGTGGGAAAAACTGTTTTTT. Residues: CASSPKKDRVWEKLFF.